A single sample gave rise to the 6 T cell receptor beta chains below, sequenced in a study of blood T cell repertoires in COVID-19. Only in-frame clones appear in the TCRdb table, and some are missing; sequencing was by immunoSEQ multiplex PCR. The table includes some 320,000 clones, around 92% detected once. The sample taken for sequencing was PBMCs or T cells enriched from blood (not recorded which). These receptors originate from a woman in her fifties or sixties who had been exposed to COVID-19.

This chain connects TRBV14 to TRBJ1-6; 7 bases agree with TRBD1. The germline V gene has CDR1 SGHDN and CDR2 FVKESK. The CDR3 runs to 15 residues. V trimming: 1 base; J trimming: 5 bases; junction bases outside the gene matches: 2. CDR3 in DNA: TGTGCCAGCAGCCAAGTGACAGGGAATAATTCACCCCTCCACTTT. Its translation: CASSQVTGNNSPLHF.

This chain uses TRBV5-5 with TRBJ2-7; D is unclear. Deletions cut 2 bases from V and 3 bases from J, with 12 bases between. This CDR3 contains 14 residues. Germline CDR1 SGHKS, CDR2 YYEKEE (reference sequence). CDR3 amino acids: CASSLVTDHYEQYF. The DNA of the CDR3 is TGTGCCAGCAGCTTAGTAACAGATCACTACGAGCAGTACTTC. Complete variable domain (other parts from reference TRBV5-5 and TRBJ2-7): DAGVTQSPTHLIKTRGQQVTLRCSPISGHKSVSWYQQVLGQGPQFIFQYYEKEERGRGNFPDRFSARQFPNYSSELNVNALLLGDSALYLCASSLVTDHYEQYFGPGTRLTVT.

CDR3 loop: CASRPGTAGAGQPQHF. The CDR3 region has the DNA TGTGCCAGCCGACCTGGGACAGCCGGAGCAGGTCAGCCCCAGCATTTT. The rearrangement joins TRBV27 to TRBJ1-5, with 7 bases matching TRBD1. The trim removed 8 bases at V and 6 bases at J, leaving 16 bases unmatched. The CDR3 loop spans 16 amino acids. Germline-derived CDR1 and CDR2 are MNHEY and SMNVEV (reference sequence).

The chain combines TRBV5-1 with TRBJ2-3; 10 bases are shared with TRBD2. The CDR3 covers 15 residues. Germline CDR1 is SGHRS and CDR2 is YFSETQ. Trimming removed 5 bases from V and 3 bases from J; junction bases left unmatched: 6. Here the CDR3 DNA reads TGCGCCAGCAGTCGTGGACTAGCGGAAACAGATACGCAGTATTTT. This codes for CASSRGLAETDTQYF.

This clone was counted a single time. The CDR3 spells CSVTTLNTEAFF. As DNA, the CDR3 is TGCAGCGTTACAACCCTGAACACTGAAGCTTTCTTT. The J gene is TRBJ1-1, the V gene TRBV29-1; D uncertain. Per the germline V gene, CDR1 is SQVTM and CDR2 is ANQGSEA. The CDR3 has 12 residues. Deletions cut 5 bases from V and 0 bases from J, with 7 bases between.

This clone appeared once. The V call is TRBV6-1, the J call TRBJ2-7; 8 bases are a match to TRBD1. Trimming at V came to 1 base and at J to 4 bases, leaving 6 bases not matched to a gene. CDR3 length: 15 residues. Germline V gene data show CDR1 as MNHNS and CDR2 as SASEGT. CDR3 in DNA: TGTGCCAGCAGTGAAGTCCGGACAGGGAGGTACGAGCAGTACTTC. Translating it yields CASSEVRTGRYEQYF.